A selection of T cell receptor beta chains follows, all from one sample in a study of beta chain features in type 1 diabetes. Profiling relied on immunoSEQ multiplex PCR, and the TCRdb table lists in-frame clones only, not all of them. The sample has 600,000 to 700,000 clones; roughly 12% are singletons. Sequences were obtained from naive CD4+ T cells from blood. These receptor sequences come from a man aged 25 to 40 with type 1 diabetes. Each CDR3 is given with its conserved first and last residue. A D gene is named only where the DNA matches it firmly. Some rows mark clone size as missing; the rest say once, few, many or name a class of expanded clone.

j_call | v_call | d_call | clone_size | cdr3_aa | cdr3_nt
TRBJ2-1 | TRBV5-1 | - | - | CASSSRQGDEQFF | TGCGCCAGCAGCTCCCGGCAGGGCGATGAGCAGTTCTTC
TRBJ2-3 | TRBV11-3 | - | few | CASSLSGTDTQYF | TGTGCCAGCAGCTTATCAGGCACAGATACGCAGTATTTT
TRBJ2-6 | TRBV9 | - | - | CASSFAGANVLTF | TGTGCCAGCAGCTTCGCAGGGGCCAACGTCCTGACTTTC
TRBJ1-1 | TRBV29-1 | - | few | CSVNTEAFF | TGCAGCGTAAACACTGAAGCTTTCTTT
TRBJ1-5 | TRBV19 | - | few | CASGLLRGAEPQHF | TGTGCCAGTGGACTTCTCAGGGGTGCGGAGCCCCAGCATTTT
TRBJ1-2 | TRBV2 | - | few | CASSRQNNYGYTF | TGTGCCAGCAGTCGACAGAATAACTATGGCTACACCTTC
TRBJ2-5 | TRBV18 | - | - | CASSPEYQETQYF | TGTGCCAGCTCACCCGAGTACCAAGAGACCCAGTACTTC
TRBJ2-5 | TRBV29-1 | - | - | CSAGGPQDTRETQYF | TGCAGCGCCGGAGGCCCCCAAGACACCCGGGAGACCCAGTACTTC
TRBJ2-1 | TRBV2 | TRBD1 | few | CASTRGDRGGDEQFF | TGTGCCAGCACCCGAGGGGACAGGGGCGGGGATGAGCAGTTCTTC
TRBJ2-5 | TRBV5-4 | TRBD1 | few | CASSLGGQVRETQYF | TGTGCCAGCAGCTTGGGGGGACAGGTTCGAGAGACCCAGTACTTC
TRBJ1-5 | TRBV11-2 | - | few | CASSEGGISNQPQHF | TGTGCCAGCAGCGAAGGGGGAATCAGCAATCAGCCCCAGCATTTT
TRBJ1-4 | TRBV7-2 | TRBD1 | - | CASSSATGNSEKLFF | TGTGCCAGCAGCTCGGCGACAGGGAACAGTGAAAAACTGTTTTTT
TRBJ1-5 | TRBV5-6 | - | - | CASSLSMAVRNQPQHF | TGTGCCAGCAGCTTGTCAATGGCGGTTAGGAATCAGCCCCAGCATTTT
TRBJ1-2 | TRBV4-3 | - | - | CASSQGRVANYGYTF | TGCGCCAGCAGCCAAGGGCGGGTAGCTAACTATGGCTACACCTTC
TRBJ2-7 | TRBV9 | - | - | CASSGANAQGKQYF | TGTGCCAGCAGCGGGGCGAACGCTCAGGGTAAGCAGTACTTC
TRBJ2-2 | TRBV5-6 | TRBD1 | - | CASSLMGQGNTGELFF | TGTGCCAGCAGCTTGATGGGACAGGGTAACACCGGGGAGCTGTTTTTT
TRBJ2-3 | TRBV7-2 | - | few | CASSFRDIRDTQYF | TGTGCCAGCAGCTTCCGGGACATTAGAGATACGCAGTATTTT
TRBJ1-2 | TRBV5-6 | - | - | CASSLVGPPEGYTF | TGTGCCAGCAGCTTGGTGGGCCCTCCGGAGGGCTACACCTTC
TRBJ2-3 | TRBV10-3 | - | few | CAISERGLNTQYF | TGTGCCATCAGTGAAAGGGGCCTGAATACGCAGTATTTT
TRBJ2-3 | TRBV11-1 | - | - | CASSFPRSPDTQYF | TGTGCCAGCAGCTTTCCTAGGTCGCCAGATACGCAGTATTTT
TRBJ2-2 | TRBV14 | - | - | CASSPWGRGGELFF | TGTGCCAGCAGCCCATGGGGTAGAGGCGGGGAGCTGTTTTTT
TRBJ2-7 | TRBV18 | - | few | CASSPNDGNYEQYF | TGTGCCAGCTCACCCAACGATGGGAACTACGAGCAGTACTTC
TRBJ2-5 | TRBV5-6 | TRBD1 | - | CASSPGTGVRETQYF | TGTGCCAGCAGCCCGGGGACAGGGGTGAGGGAGACCCAGTACTTC
TRBJ1-5 | TRBV4-2 | - | few | CASSLANQPQHF | TGTGCCAGCAGCCTCGCCAATCAGCCCCAGCATTTT
TRBJ1-2 | TRBV9 | - | few | CASSSLRSGRNYGYTF | TGTGCCAGCAGCAGTCTTCGGAGCGGGCGGAACTATGGCTACACCTTC
TRBJ2-2 | TRBV11-2 | TRBD1 | - | CASSNRDRGNTGELFF | TGTGCCAGCAGCAACCGGGACAGGGGGAACACCGGGGAGCTGTTTTTT
TRBJ2-2 | TRBV30 | - | - | CAWSVGGAGELFF | TGTGCCTGGAGTGTTGGCGGTGCCGGGGAGCTGTTTTTT